These 21 T cell receptor beta chains were all obtained from the same sample, sequenced in a study of blood T cell repertoires in COVID-19. Sequencing was performed with immunoSEQ multiplex PCR; in TCRdb, only in-frame clones are kept and a portion is missing. The sample comprises 100,000 to 150,000 clones, 88% of which are singletons, and roughly 7.6% rests with the top ten. Sequenced sample: peripheral blood. These receptors came from a man aged 50 to 60 with acute or convalescent COVID-19.

This chain connects TRBV24-1 to TRBJ1-5; D is perhaps TRBD1 (6 bases). Germline V gene data show CDR1 as KGHDR and CDR2 as SFDVKD. The CDR3 has 16 residues. V lost 4 bases, J lost 2 bases, and 14 bases lay in between. CDR3 DNA: TGTGCCACCAGTGAAGGGGGGGGTAACGGCAATCAGCCCCAGCATTTT. Protein: CATSEGGGNGNQPQHF.

The chain uses TRBV7-2 and TRBJ2-3, with 11 nucleotides matching TRBD2. The CDR3 is 14 amino acids. After removal of 6 bases from V and 1 base from J, the junction contained 0 bases not matched to a gene. Germline V gene sequence: CDR1 SGHTA, CDR2 FQGNSA. The CDR3, as DNA: TGTGCCAGCAGACTAGCGGGGGGCACAGATACGCAGTATTTT. Translated, it gives CASRLAGGTDTQYF.

The chain couples TRBV5-8 to TRBJ1-5; D ambiguous. The ends were cut back, 0 bases at V and 2 bases at J, with 9 bases in the middle. In germline, CDR1 is SGHTS, CDR2 YDEGEE. CDR3 length: 15 residues. CDR3 in DNA: TGTGCCAGCAGCTTGGGGACTGTGGGCAATCAGCCCCAGCATTTT. This translates into CASSLGTVGNQPQHF.

As to this clone: One end of the junction is discordant with germline, which a read error may explain. The gene calls are TRBV7-2 and TRBJ2-1, with 7 positions matching TRBD2. The CDR3 length is 13 residues. The germline V gene has CDR1 SGHTA and CDR2 FQGNSA. The CDR3 reads CASSSSPGGRVVF. The CDR3 nucleotides are TGTGCCAGCAGCTCCTCTCCCGGGGGGAGGGTGGTCTTC. The full variable domain, its missing parts supplied by reference TRBV7-2 and TRBJ2-1, is GAGVSQSPSNKVTEKGKDVELRCDPISGHTALYWYRQSLGQGLEFLIYFQGNSAPDKSGLPSDRFSAERTGGSVSTLTIQRTQQEDSAVYLCASSSSPGGRVVFGPGTRLTVL.

The chain is built from TRBV5-5 and TRBJ2-7; D gene ambiguous. There are 15 residues in the CDR3. In germline, CDR1 is SGHKS, CDR2 YYEKEE (reference sequence). The V gene lost 4 bases and the J gene lost 2 bases, with 16 bases spanning the gap. The CDR3 bases are TGTGCCAGCAGCCCCACCTCCCAGCGCACCTACGAGCAGTACTTC. This translates into CASSPTSQRTYEQYF.

This rearrangement joins TRBV5-8 to TRBJ1-2; D unclear. Germline loops: CDR1 SGHTS, CDR2 YDEGEE. V was cut by 0 bases and J by 5 bases, with 14 bases left in between. There are 15 residues in the CDR3. The DNA of the CDR3 is TGTGCCAGCAGCTTGGTGCGGGGTAGAGGGTATGGCTACACCTTC. It is translated as CASSLVRGRGYGYTF.

V gene TRBV19 combines with J gene TRBJ1-2; 12 bases agree with TRBD1. CDR3 length: 17 residues. Germline CDR1 reads LNHDA; CDR2 reads SQIVND (reference sequence). V was pared by 5 bases and J by 7 bases, with 14 bases of the junction left unmatched. CDR3 region: CASSVPGQGARSAGYTF. In DNA form, the CDR3 reads TGTGCCAGTAGTGTCCCGGGACAGGGGGCGAGAAGTGCTGGCTACACCTTC.

The V gene is TRBV24-1, the J gene TRBJ2-1; D is possibly TRBD1 (5 bases). From germline, CDR1 is KGHDR and CDR2 SFDVKD. The CDR3 has 16 amino acids. The V and J ends lost 0 bases and 9 bases respectively, with 17 bases between them. The CDR3: CATSDLRGQNRGEQFF. Here the CDR3 DNA reads TGTGCCACCAGTGATTTGAGGGGCCAGAACCGCGGTGAGCAGTTCTTC.

The CDR3 protein is CASKGGQTLRGTGELFF. The CDR3 bases are TGTGCCAGTAAAGGGGGACAGACCCTTCGGGGCACCGGGGAGCTGTTTTTT. The rearrangement links TRBV19 to TRBJ2-2, with TRBD1 identical over 7 bases. The CDR3 contains 17 residues. V dropped 7 bases and J dropped 4; count of bases not matched to a gene: 15. Germline CDR1 and CDR2: LNHDA and SQIVND (reference sequence).

This chain connects TRBV5-1 to TRBJ2-5; 7 bases map to TRBD2. In germline, CDR1 is SGHRS, CDR2 YFSETQ. The CDR3 length is 17 residues. The V segment lost 0 bases and the J segment 3 bases; nucleotides outside the gene matches: 11. The CDR3 sequence: CASSLAGIAGPEETQYF. CDR3 DNA: TGCGCCAGCAGCTTGGCAGGGATAGCGGGCCCCGAAGAGACCCAGTACTTC.

The chain has TRBV9 and TRBJ2-1; D is perhaps TRBD2 (6 bases). Trimming removed 7 bases at V and 3 bases at J, with 14 bases between. CDR3 length: 14 residues. Germline V CDR1 and CDR2: SGDLS, YYNGEE. DNA of the CDR3: TGTGCCAGCGACCCGGGAGCGTACTACAATGAGCAGTTCTTC. This translates into CASDPGAYYNEQFF.

The chain employs TRBV4-1 and TRBJ1-1, with TRBD1 matching 7 bases. The CDR3 is made up of 18 amino acids. The germline gives CDR1 MGHRA, CDR2 YSYEKL. Trimming cost V 0 bases and J 4 bases; bases outside gene matches: 14. DNA for the CDR3: TGCGCCAGCAGCCAAGAGGCCCCGTCAGGGGGTAAGGTCACTGAAGCTTTCTTT. Encoded protein: CASSQEAPSGGKVTEAFF.

V is TRBV6-5 and J is TRBJ2-5; the D is unclear. CDR3 length: 13 amino acids. V was trimmed by 8 bases and J by 5 bases, leaving 15 bases between them. Germline lookup yields CDR1 MNHEY and CDR2 SVGAGI. CDR3 sequence reads: CASSWYSQETQYF. As DNA, the CDR3 is TGTGCCAGCTCTTGGTATTCGCAGGAGACCCAGTACTTC.

V and J are TRBV12-2 and TRBJ2-3; TRBD2, as called in the table, went unchecked against the DNA. TRBV12-2 is a pseudogene segment. The CDR3 is made up of 15 amino acids. CDR3 protein: CASRFGGLSTDTQYF. As DNA, the CDR3 is TGTGCAAGTCGCTTCGGGGGGCTGAGCACAGATACGCAGTATTTT.

The CDR3 DNA sequence: TGTGCCAGCAGTTTACCCCTCATCCCCGGACTAGCGGGGTACACAGATACGCAGTATTTT. It is translated as CASSLPLIPGLAGYTDTQYF. V usage is TRBV6-2 or TRBV6-3 and J usage is TRBJ2-3; 12 bases fit TRBD2. The CDR3 loop spans 20 amino acids. Trimming cost V 4 bases and J 2 bases; bases outside gene matches: 16. CDR1 and CDR2 (germline): MNHEY, SVGEGT.

V usage is TRBV19 and J usage is TRBJ1-2; D is unresolved. V lost 4 bases to trimming and J lost 7 bases, with 7 bases between them. Germline V lookup: CDR1 LNHDA, CDR2 SQIVND (reference sequence). This CDR3 is built from 11 residues. CDR3 nucleotides: TGTGCCAGTAGTACCCGGAGTGGCTACACCTTC. Its protein product is CASSTRSGYTF.

This chain uses TRBV29-1 with TRBJ2-5, with no clear D. Germline CDR1 is SQVTM and CDR2 is ANQGSEA. The ends were cut back, 0 bases at V and 0 bases at J, with 8 bases in the middle. The CDR3 is made up of 14 amino acids. The DNA for the CDR3 is TGCAGCGTTGAAGAGGAACAGTACCAAGAGACCCAGTACTTC. Encoded protein: CSVEEEQYQETQYF.

The DNA of the CDR3 is TGTGCCAGCAGCCCCAGGAGAGGGAGTGAATCCTACGAGCAGTACTTC. Its protein product is CASSPRRGSESYEQYF. The V and J genes are TRBV5-6 and TRBJ2-7, with D maybe TRBD2 (5 bases). With 4 bases removed from V and 1 base from J, the gap between germline ends came to 18 bases. The CDR3 is 16 amino acids. Germline CDR1 and CDR2: SGHDT and YYEEEE. The whole variable domain, remainder taken from reference TRBV5-6 and TRBJ2-7, is DAGVTQSPTHLIKTRGQQVTLRCSPKSGHDTVSWYQQALGQGPQFIFQYYEEEERQRGNFPDRFSGHQFPNYSSELNVNALLLGDSALYLCASSPRRGSESYEQYFGPGTRLTVT.

The rearrangement joins TRBV7-2 to TRBJ2-7; D possibly corresponds to TRBD2 (6 bases). V gave up 1 base and J gave up 3 bases, with 16 bases separating them. CDR1 and CDR2 (germline): SGHTA, FQGNSA. This CDR3 has 16 residues. The CDR3 spells CASSLERGTPFYEQYF. As DNA, the CDR3 is TGTGCCAGCAGCTTAGAAAGAGGGACTCCCTTCTACGAGCAGTACTTC.

V usage is TRBV5-1 and J usage is TRBJ2-7, with D possibly TRBD2 on 6 matching bases. CDR1 and CDR2 (germline): SGHRS, YFSETQ. The CDR3 has 14 residues. The V end was cut by 0 bases, the J end by 5 bases, with 12 bases between. The chain's CDR3 is CASSLGGKSHEQYF. The CDR3 DNA reads as TGCGCCAGCAGCTTGGGCGGGAAATCCCACGAGCAGTACTTC.

The chain has TRBV19 and TRBJ2-3; TRBD2 agrees at 7 bases. The CDR3 loop spans 13 amino acids. CDR1 is LNHDA and CDR2 is SQIVND in the germline V gene (reference sequence). V lost 7 bases, J lost 6 bases, and 7 bases stayed unmatched. CDR3 loop: CASTPAGGDTQYF. The CDR3 DNA reads TGTGCCAGTACTCCGGCCGGGGGGGATACGCAGTATTTT.